This T cell receptor beta chain was sequenced for a study of response to subunit inactivated influenza vaccine. MiXCR was run by TCRdb on the RT-PCR reads, yielding one entry per CDR3 protein. The sample consists of roughly 550,000 distinct CDR3 sequences, roughly 25% of them appearing once. The same sample was also used in a study of T cells expressing NK-cell markers. According to that study: It was by 5'RACE template switching with UMIs that TCR beta cDNA was made.

This TCR was recovered from a man aged 50 to 60 who received an inactivated influenza vaccine. The sequencing here drew on CD4+ T cells sorted from PBMCs, taken roughly 12 days after vaccination.

The CDR3 reads CASSHGGDNEKLFF. The CDR3 DNA sequence: TGCGCCAGCAGCCATGGGGGTGACAATGAAAAACTGTTTTTT. This rearrangement joins TRBV5-1 to TRBJ1-4; D is possibly TRBD1 (5 bases). Trimming left V 4 bases short and J 5 bases short, with 12 bases between. Germline CDR1 SGHRS, CDR2 YFSETQ. This CDR3 has 14 residues.